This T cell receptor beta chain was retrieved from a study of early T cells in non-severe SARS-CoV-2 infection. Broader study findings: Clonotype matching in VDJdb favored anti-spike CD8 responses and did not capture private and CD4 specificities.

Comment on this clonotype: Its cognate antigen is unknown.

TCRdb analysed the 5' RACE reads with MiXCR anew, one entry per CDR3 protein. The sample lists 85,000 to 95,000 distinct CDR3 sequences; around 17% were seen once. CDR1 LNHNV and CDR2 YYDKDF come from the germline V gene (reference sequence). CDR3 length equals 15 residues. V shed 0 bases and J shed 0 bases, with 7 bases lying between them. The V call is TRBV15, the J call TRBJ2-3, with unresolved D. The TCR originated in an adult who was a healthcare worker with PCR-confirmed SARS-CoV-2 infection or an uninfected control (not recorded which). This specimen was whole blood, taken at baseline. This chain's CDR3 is CATSREGFSTDTQYF. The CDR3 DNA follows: TGTGCCACCAGCAGAGAGGGTTTTAGCACAGATACGCAGTATTTT.